This T cell receptor beta chain is drawn from a study of spatial heterogeneity in lung cancer. This clonotype was seen many times. TCRdb fed the 5' RACE reads into MiXCR, producing one record per CDR3 protein. The sample yields roughly 18,000 distinct CDR3 sequences, about 9% seen once. The time point here: blood at routine non-recurrence follow-up after resection. Researchers sequenced whole RNA taken from tumor, nontumor lung or frozen PBMC without sorting. V gave up 5 bases and J gave up 3 bases, with 10 bases separating them. The CDR3 extends over 13 amino acids. The germline V gene encodes CDR1 MNHEY and CDR2 SMNVEV (reference sequence).

The chain uses TRBV27 and TRBJ1-2, with D possibly matching TRBD1 (6 bases). The starting material was PBMCs, obtained at follow-up. The receptor was derived from a male donor with early-stage non-small cell lung cancer. CDR3 residues: CASSRGGYYGYTF. In DNA, the CDR3 is TGTGCCAGCAGTAGAGGGGGTTACTATGGCTACACCTTC.